This T cell receptor beta chain came from a study of control samples from healthy donors and cancer patients (dated by TCRdb to about 2020). The CDR3 goes from the cysteine to the phenylalanine over 14 residues. Only the CDR3 region is kept as DNA, spanning 42 bases read in frame from base 1. Clipping removes 1 base from V and 2 bases from J, with 3 as the unmatched junction base count. The germline V gene encodes CDR1 SGHRS and CDR2 YFSETQ. On this clone itself: Its binding antigen is unknown. Base qualities are not recorded, but no much larger clone differs from it by a single base. Other nucleotide sequences from this sample produce the same CDR3.

Library preparation used the immunoSEQ multiplex PCR assay. Not all clones reach the TCRdb copy of this immuneACCESS table, which keeps in-frame sequences only. Checked studies attribute under half of the gap to unresolved V genes and leave the rest unexplained. This sample lists some 79,000 clones; over 85% were detected once. Of the sample, around 1.3% falls within the top ten clones. The sample was PBMCs. The rearranged segments are TRBV5-1 and TRBJ2-7, with 7 middle bases fitting TRBD1. This clonotype was sampled from a woman in her 40s with lung cancer. The CDR3 loop reads CASSLTGTAYEQYF. In nucleotides, the sequence is TGCGCCAGCAGCTTGACCGGGACAGCCTACGAGCAGTACTTC.